This entry lists 14 T cell receptor beta chains sequenced from one sample in a study of graft-versus-host responses after intestinal transplantation. These receptors have no known antigen. TCRdb's table, derived via immunoSEQ multiplex PCR, lists solely in-frame clones and lacks some. The table has more than 100,000 clones, 93% seen once. The sequencing used unstimulated CD8+ T cells sorted from spleen or lymph node cells, collected before intestinal transplant. Source of these receptors: a human donor who received an intestinal transplant.

The chain joins TRBV7-8 to TRBJ2-1; TRBD1 agrees at 8 bases. CDR1 and CDR2 (germline): SGHVS, FQNEAQ. V gave up 5 bases and J gave up 6 bases; unmatched junction bases: 6. This CDR3 comprises 14 residues. CDR3 region: CASSAGTGGNEQFF. CDR3 DNA sequence: TGTGCCAGCAGCGCCGGGACAGGAGGCAATGAGCAGTTCTTC. Full variable domain (outside the CDR3, taken from reference TRBV7-8 and TRBJ2-1): GAGVSQSPRYKVAKRGQDVALRCDPISGHVSLFWYQQALGQGPEFLTYFQNEAQLDKSGLPSDRFFAERPEGSVSTLKIQRTQQEDSAVYLCASSAGTGGNEQFFGPGTRLTVL.

The chain carries TRBV4-1 and TRBJ1-4; no firm D call. Trimming removed 3 bases at V and 0 bases at J, with 17 bases between. Per germline, CDR1 MGHRA and CDR2 YSYEKL. This CDR3 has 18 residues. Here the CDR3 reads CASSHHILTSSTNEKLFF. CDR3 nucleotide sequence: TGCGCCAGCAGCCACCATATACTTACCTCTTCAACTAATGAAAAACTGTTTTTT.

V usage is TRBV5-5 and J usage is TRBJ1-1; 10 bases align to TRBD1. The germline CDR1 and CDR2 sequences are SGHKS and YYEKEE (reference sequence). The trim removed 2 bases at V and 4 bases at J, leaving 5 bases unmatched. The CDR3 loop spans 15 amino acids. CDR3 region: CASSLGTGVGTEAFF. The CDR3 nucleotides are TGTGCCAGCAGCTTAGGGACAGGGGTAGGCACTGAAGCTTTCTTT.

This sequence joins TRBV9 and TRBJ1-1; D uncertain. There are 15 residues in the CDR3. Germline V gives CDR1 SGDLS, CDR2 YYNGEE. The ends were cut back, 4 bases at V and 0 bases at J, with 13 bases in the middle. The DNA of the CDR3 is TGTGCCAGCAGCCCCCACACCATCATGAACACTGAAGCTTTCTTT. Protein: CASSPHTIMNTEAFF. The full variable domain, with the rest looked up from reference TRBV9 and TRBJ1-1, is DSGVTQTPKHLITATGQRVTLRCSPRSGDLSVYWYQQSLDQGLQFLIQYYNGEERAKGNILERFSAQQFPDLHSELNLSSLELGDSALYFCASSPHTIMNTEAFFGQGTRLTVV.

The gene calls are TRBV6-1 and TRBJ1-2; possibly TRBD1 for D (5 bases). CDR1 is MNHNS and CDR2 is SASEGT in the germline V gene. Between the trimmed V and J ends, which lost 5 bases and 8 bases, there was a span of 9 bases. This CDR3 has 11 amino acids. In DNA, the CDR3 is TGTGCCAGCAGTTACGGGGGGGGCTACACCTTC. It translates to CASSYGGGYTF.

The J gene is TRBJ2-1, the V gene TRBV27; 12 positions match TRBD2. The CDR3 loop spans 15 amino acids. Germline CDR1 MNHEY, CDR2 SMNVEV (reference sequence). J gave up 5 bases and V 5 bases, and 4 bases lay outside the gene matches. The CDR3 region has the DNA TGTGCCAGCAGTCCCCCTAGCGGGGGGGACAATGAGCAGTTCTTC. Protein product: CASSPPSGGDNEQFF.

This chain's CDR3 is CASSDGLADEQYF. Here the CDR3 DNA reads TGTGCCAGCAGTGACGGACTAGCTGACGAGCAGTACTTC. This chain joins TRBV6-1 and TRBJ2-7; 8 positions agree with TRBD2. The CDR3 length is 13 residues. Looked up from germline, CDR1 is MNHNS and CDR2 is SASEGT. V gave up 3 bases and J gave up 5 bases; unmatched junction bases: 3.

V and J are TRBV15 and TRBJ1-5; no definite D call. V lost 3 bases and J lost 2, with 11 bases in between. Germline loops: CDR1 LNHNV, CDR2 YYDKDF (reference sequence). This CDR3 comprises 15 residues. The CDR3 bases are TGTGCCACCAGCAGGACTAGCGGCGGCAATCAGCCCCAGCATTTT. Translation gives CATSRTSGGNQPQHF.

The chain couples TRBV30 to TRBJ1-5; D perhaps matches TRBD1 (5 bases). V lost 2 bases to trimming and J lost 11 bases, with 19 bases between them. CDR1 is GTSNPN and CDR2 is SVGIG in the germline V gene (reference sequence). The CDR3 loop spans 14 amino acids. The CDR3 sequence is CAWSPRGGTIAQHF. Here the CDR3 DNA reads TGTGCCTGGAGTCCACGGGGGGGGACCATCGCCCAGCATTTT.

The chain is built from TRBV27 and TRBJ1-1; 7 nucleotides match TRBD1. Germline V gene sequence: CDR1 MNHEY, CDR2 SMNVEV (reference sequence). The V segment lost 6 bases and the J segment 5 bases; nucleotides outside the gene matches: 18. This CDR3 has 17 residues. The CDR3 region has the DNA TGTGCCAGCAGCTGGCTGCGGATTCAGGGGGGGTTTACTGAAGCTTTCTTT. Translated, it gives CASSWLRIQGGFTEAFF.

This chain links TRBV25-1 with TRBJ2-3; D is tentatively TRBD1 or TRBD2 (6 bases each). Deletions cut 9 bases from V and 2 bases from J, with 9 bases between. The CDR3 contains 12 residues. Germline V gives CDR1 MGHDK, CDR2 SYGVNS. CDR3 coding DNA: TGTGCCAGTGGGGGGCTCACAGATACGCAGTATTTT. Its translation: CASGGLTDTQYF.

The V and J genes are TRBV7-8 and TRBJ2-1; 9 nucleotides align to TRBD2. Germline lookup yields CDR1 SGHVS and CDR2 FQNEAQ. This CDR3 is built from 17 residues. The trim removed 2 bases at V and 8 bases at J, leaving 13 bases unmatched. In DNA, the CDR3 is TGTGCCAGCAGCTTAAGTCCGATTGCGGGGGGGGCAGATGAGCAGTTCTTC. As protein: CASSLSPIAGGADEQFF.

This clone appeared once. This rearrangement joins TRBV6-1 to TRBJ2-6; unclear D gene. The germline V and J ends were trimmed by 7 bases and 4 bases, with 5 bases remaining between them. The CDR3 runs to 12 residues. Looked up from germline, CDR1 is MNHNS and CDR2 is SASEGT. The CDR3 region is CASTRGANVLTF. The CDR3 DNA follows: TGTGCCAGCACCCGAGGGGCCAACGTCCTGACTTTC.

As for this clone: The same CDR3 is also encoded by other DNA sequences in this sample. The rearrangement joins TRBV5-4 to TRBJ2-2, with D perhaps matching TRBD1 (5 bases). The CDR3 has 13 residues. V was trimmed by 2 bases and J by 4 bases, leaving 6 bases between them. Germline lookup yields CDR1 SGHNT and CDR2 YYREEE (reference sequence). Here the CDR3 DNA reads TGTGCCAGCAGCTTAGGGGCCACCGGGGAGCTGTTTTTT. This encodes CASSLGATGELFF.